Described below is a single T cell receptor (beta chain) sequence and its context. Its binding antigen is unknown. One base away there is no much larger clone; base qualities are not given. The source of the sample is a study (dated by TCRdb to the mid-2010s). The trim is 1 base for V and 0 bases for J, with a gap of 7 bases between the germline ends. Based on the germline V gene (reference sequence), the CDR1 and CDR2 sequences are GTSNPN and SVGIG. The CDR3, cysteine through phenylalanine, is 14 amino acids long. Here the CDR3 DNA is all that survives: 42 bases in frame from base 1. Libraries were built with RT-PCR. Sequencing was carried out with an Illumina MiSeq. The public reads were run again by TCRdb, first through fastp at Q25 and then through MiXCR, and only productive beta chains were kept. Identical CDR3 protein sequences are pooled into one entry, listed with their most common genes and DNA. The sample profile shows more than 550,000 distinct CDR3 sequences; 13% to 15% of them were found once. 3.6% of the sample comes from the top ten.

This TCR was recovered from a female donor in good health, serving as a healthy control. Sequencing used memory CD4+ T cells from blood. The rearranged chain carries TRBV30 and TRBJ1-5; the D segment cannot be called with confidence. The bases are TGTGCCTGGAGTGGGACGGTTAGCAATCAGCCCCAGCATTTT. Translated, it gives CAWSGTVSNQPQHF.